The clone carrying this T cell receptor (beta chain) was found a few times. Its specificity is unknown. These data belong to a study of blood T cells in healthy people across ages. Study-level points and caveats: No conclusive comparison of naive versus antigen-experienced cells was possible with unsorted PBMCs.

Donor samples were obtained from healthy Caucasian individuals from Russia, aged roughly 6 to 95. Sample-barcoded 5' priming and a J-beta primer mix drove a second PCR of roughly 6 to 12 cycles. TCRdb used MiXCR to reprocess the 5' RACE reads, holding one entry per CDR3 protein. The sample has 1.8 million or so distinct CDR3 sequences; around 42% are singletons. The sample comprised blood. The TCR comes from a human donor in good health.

The CDR3 DNA is TGCGCCAGCAGCTTATTACCAAACGGTGAGCAGTTCTTC. This codes for CASSLLPNGEQFF. The genes are TRBV5-1 and TRBJ2-1; D ambiguous. The length of the CDR3 is 13 residues. V lost 2 bases and J 9 bases, leaving 12 bases between the germline ends. Germline V lookup: CDR1 SGHRS, CDR2 YFSETQ.